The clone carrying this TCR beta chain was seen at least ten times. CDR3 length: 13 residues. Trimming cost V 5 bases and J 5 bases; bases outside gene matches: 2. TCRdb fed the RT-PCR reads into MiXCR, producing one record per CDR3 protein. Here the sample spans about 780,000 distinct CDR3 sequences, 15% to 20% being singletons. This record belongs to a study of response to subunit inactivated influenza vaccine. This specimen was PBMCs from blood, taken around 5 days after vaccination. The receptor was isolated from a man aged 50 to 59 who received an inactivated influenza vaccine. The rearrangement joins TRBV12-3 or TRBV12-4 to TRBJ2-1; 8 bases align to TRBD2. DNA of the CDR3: TGTGCCAGCAGTCTTAGCGGGAACAATGAGCAGTTCTTC. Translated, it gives CASSLSGNNEQFF.